The 3 T cell receptor beta chains presented below share a single source sample, sequenced in a study of blood T cell repertoires in COVID-19. The method was immunoSEQ multiplex PCR; TCRdb's version includes in-frame clones alone and lacks a portion of them. The sample shows some 260,000 clones, 85% to 90% of them seen only once. Sequenced material: peripheral blood. The receptors derive from a man aged 80 or over with acute or convalescent COVID-19.

V gene TRBV28 combines with J gene TRBJ1-5; D might be TRBD1 (5 bases). CDR1 and CDR2 from the germline V gene are MDHEN and SYDVKM. The CDR3 covers 14 residues. V lost 4 bases to trimming and J lost 5 bases, with 12 bases between them. CDR3 loop: CASSSPRGYQPQHF. The CDR3 nucleotides read TGTGCCAGCAGTTCCCCAAGGGGCTATCAGCCCCAGCATTTT.

This clone was seen just once. This chain joins TRBV5-4 and TRBJ2-5; 10 bases align to TRBD2. J was trimmed by 2 bases and V by 3 bases; bases with no gene match: 13. CDR3 length equals 18 residues. Germline lookup yields CDR1 SGHNT and CDR2 YYREEE (reference sequence). Here the CDR3 reads CASSSIPVTSGLQETQYF. Here the CDR3 DNA reads TGTGCCAGCAGCTCCATCCCGGTGACTAGCGGGTTACAAGAGACCCAGTACTTC.

V is TRBV9 and J is TRBJ2-3, with 9 bases identical to TRBD2. CDR1 SGDLS and CDR2 YYNGEE come from the germline V gene. The CDR3 has 15 residues. With V trimmed by 3 bases and J by 4 bases, 6 bases remained unmatched. The CDR3 loop reads CASSGLAGSSDTQYF. As DNA, the CDR3 is TGTGCCAGCAGCGGGCTAGCGGGAAGCTCAGATACGCAGTATTTT.